Each of the 10 T cell receptor beta chains below was sequenced from the same sample in a study of blood T cell repertoires in COVID-19. Repertoires were generated with immunoSEQ multiplex PCR, while TCRdb's copy carries only in-frame clones and drops some. The table has 150,000 to 180,000 clones, about 90% seen once; the top ten hold about 0.55%. Sequenced: peripheral blood. These receptors all come from a man aged 45-65 years with acute or convalescent COVID-19.

The chain couples TRBV7-8 to TRBJ1-3; D not resolved. The CDR3 is 15 amino acids. Germline assignment: CDR1 SGHVS and CDR2 FQNEAQ. V lost 5 bases and J lost 3, with 14 bases in between. This CDR3 is CASSQDGPGGNTIYF. CDR3 coding DNA: TGTGCCAGCAGCCAAGATGGGCCCGGTGGAAACACCATATATTTT.

This clone was counted a single time. The chain recombines TRBV7-8 with TRBJ2-2; the D is unclear. There are 14 residues in the CDR3. Trimming cost V 3 bases and J 0 bases, with 5 bases left between them. Germline CDR1 and CDR2: SGHVS and FQNEAQ. CDR3 residues: CASSFRANTGELFF. DNA of the CDR3: TGTGCCAGCAGCTTTCGGGCGAACACCGGGGAGCTGTTTTTT. The full variable domain, its missing parts supplied by reference TRBV7-8 and TRBJ2-2, is GAGVSQSPRYKVAKRGQDVALRCDPISGHVSLFWYQQALGQGPEFLTYFQNEAQLDKSGLPSDRFFAERPEGSVSTLKIQRTQQEDSAVYLCASSFRANTGELFFGEGSRLTVL.

The CDR3 sequence is CASNGGVGETQYF. CDR3 nucleotide sequence: TGTGCCAGCAACGGGGGGGTCGGGGAGACCCAGTACTTC. This chain joins TRBV6-5 and TRBJ2-5; 8 nucleotides line up with TRBD2. Germline-derived CDR1 and CDR2 are MNHEY and SVGAGI. The CDR3 extends over 13 amino acids. V lost 7 bases to trimming and J lost 5 bases; unmatched junction nucleotides: 6.

This sequence joins TRBV6-6 and TRBJ2-1; D not certain. V was pared by 3 bases and J by 5 bases, with 11 bases between. The V gene's germline CDR1 is MNHNY and CDR2 SVGAGI (reference sequence). CDR3 length equals 14 residues. DNA for the CDR3: TGTGCCAGCAGTTATGGTCTTAGCCACAATGAGCAGTTCTTC. Its protein is CASSYGLSHNEQFF.

The chain carries TRBV5-4 and TRBJ2-2; 8 nucleotides match TRBD1. V gave up 1 base and J gave up 3 bases; unmatched junction bases: 5. The germline CDR1 and CDR2 sequences are SGHNT and YYREEE (reference sequence). The CDR3 is 16 amino acids. The CDR3 DNA reads as TGTGCCAGCAGCTTGCCCGGGACAGGTCACACCGGGGAGCTGTTTTTT. It encodes CASSLPGTGHTGELFF.

This chain links TRBV15 with TRBJ2-1; 9 nucleotides line up with TRBD2. The CDR3 is made up of 15 amino acids. V trimming: 3 bases; J trimming: 5 bases; junction bases outside the gene matches: 5. The germline V gene has CDR1 LNHNV and CDR2 YYDKDF (reference sequence). CDR3 nucleotide sequence: TGTGCCACCAGCAGGAGGGCTAGCGGGAACAATGAGCAGTTCTTC. Protein product: CATSRRASGNNEQFF.

The CDR3 DNA reads TGTGCCAGCAGCTTAAGTAGGACTAGCGGGATGCATGAGCAGTTCTTC. Its translation is CASSLSRTSGMHEQFF. This chain links TRBV7-2 with TRBJ2-1; 12 nucleotides agree with TRBD2. Trimming removed 2 bases from V and 8 bases from J; junction bases left unmatched: 7. Germline values: CDR1 SGHTA, CDR2 FQGNSA. The CDR3 is 16 residues long.

This chain connects TRBV7-3 to TRBJ2-1; 8 bases match TRBD2. Per the germline V gene, CDR1 is SGHTA and CDR2 is FQGTGA. With V trimmed by 4 bases and J by 0 bases, 5 bases remained unmatched. This CDR3 has 16 residues. CDR3 protein: CASSSTGTSSYNEQFF. The DNA for the CDR3 is TGTGCCAGCAGCTCGACGGGGACTAGCTCCTACAATGAGCAGTTCTTC.

The chain uses TRBV27 and TRBJ2-3; weak D call: TRBD2 (5 bases). The germline V gene has CDR1 MNHEY and CDR2 SMNVEV (reference sequence). The ends were cut back, 4 bases at V and 4 bases at J, with 12 bases in the middle. The CDR3 totals 14 residues. The CDR3, as DNA: TGTGCCAGCAGTTCGGACTGGTTTTCAGATACGCAGTATTTT. The encoded protein is CASSSDWFSDTQYF.

This clone was detected once. This chain uses TRBV15 with TRBJ1-5; tentative D call: TRBD1 (5 bases). The germline V gene encodes CDR1 LNHNV and CDR2 YYDKDF (reference sequence). The CDR3 has 14 amino acids. V was pared by 1 base and J by 8 bases, with 12 bases between. CDR3 residues: CATSRAGTWEPQHF. CDR3 bases: TGTGCCACCAGCAGAGCAGGGACTTGGGAGCCCCAGCATTTT.